One sample yielded the 7 T cell receptor beta chains listed below, sequenced in a study of blood T cells in healthy people across ages. The use of a sample-barcoded 5' primer and a J-beta primer mix characterized a second PCR of about 7 to 12 cycles. TCRdb called the 5' RACE reads again in MiXCR, with one record for every CDR3 protein. The sample includes about a million distinct CDR3 sequences, 35% to 40% of them seen just once. The sample was blood. All receptors derive from a man younger than 30 in good health.

This clonotype has only a few counts. The chain is built from TRBV10-3 and TRBJ2-2; 9 nucleotides agree with TRBD1. Germline lookup yields CDR1 ENHRY and CDR2 SYGVKD. Trimming removed 10 bases from V and 5 bases from J; junction bases left unmatched: 8. This CDR3 region has 14 residues. Here the CDR3 reads CATLSGTGTGELFF. CDR3 coding DNA: TGTGCCACACTGTCCGGGACAGGGACCGGGGAGCTGTTTTTT.

This clonotype was recorded a few times. The V and J genes are TRBV25-1 and TRBJ1-2; no reliable D call. The CDR3 loop spans 14 amino acids. In germline, CDR1 is MGHDK, CDR2 SYGVNS. V lost 5 bases and J 1 base, leaving 11 bases between the germline ends. The CDR3, as DNA: TGTGCCAGCAGTCCCTGGGGATTTAACTATGGCTACACCTTC. Protein sequence: CASSPWGFNYGYTF.

This clonotype came up a few times. The rearrangement joins TRBV7-2 to TRBJ1-1, with 7 bases lining up with TRBD1. Germline CDR1 reads SGHTA; CDR2 reads FQGNSA. Losses at the gene ends were 8 bases for V and 0 bases for J; bases not matched to a gene: 3. The CDR3 loop spans 13 amino acids. CDR3: CASLQGMNTEAFF. CDR3 DNA: TGTGCCAGCCTACAGGGGATGAACACTGAAGCTTTCTTT.

The table lists this clonotype with a few counts. The V and J genes are TRBV29-1 and TRBJ1-1; 9 nucleotides align to TRBD1. This CDR3 has 13 residues. Germline CDR1 and CDR2: SQVTM and ANQGSEA. Trimming took 7 bases from V and 5 from J; bases not matched to a gene: 8. In nucleotides, the CDR3 is TGCAGCGCCGGGGGACAGGGAAGGACTGAAGCTTTCTTT. It translates to CSAGGQGRTEAFF.

This clonotype was picked up a small number of times. The V gene is TRBV20-1, the J gene TRBJ1-1, with D possibly being TRBD1 (5 bases). The germline V gene has CDR1 DFQATT and CDR2 SNEGSKA (reference sequence). Trimming removed 5 bases from V and 4 bases from J, with 14 bases in between. The CDR3 covers 13 residues. The CDR3 protein is CSAGLGTFTEAFF. The CDR3 nucleotides read TGCAGTGCTGGGCTTGGGACCTTCACTGAAGCTTTCTTT.

The sample holds a few counts of this clonotype. This chain joins TRBV4-1 and TRBJ2-7; D unresolved. V lost 1 base to trimming and J lost 3 bases, with 13 bases between them. The CDR3 is 15 residues long. CDR1 is MGHRA, CDR2 YSYEKL, per germline. CDR3 DNA sequence: TGCGCCAGCAGCCAAGTCGTCGGATACAACTACGAGCAGTACTTC. Translating gives CASSQVVGYNYEQYF.

V is TRBV5-1 and J is TRBJ2-2; the D is unclear. The germline V gene has CDR1 SGHRS and CDR2 YFSETQ. This CDR3 is 14 amino acids long. V lost 2 bases, J lost 7 bases, and 12 bases lay in between. CDR3 nucleotide sequence: TGCGCCAGCAGCTTTCAAGGACGTGGCGGGGAGCTGTTTTTT. The encoded protein is CASSFQGRGGELFF. Using reference TRBV5-1 and TRBJ2-2 for the parts outside the CDR3, the full variable domain is KAGVTQTPRYLIKTRGQQVTLSCSPISGHRSVSWYQQTPGQGLQFLFEYFSETQRNKGNFPGRFSGRQFSNSRSEMNVSTLELGDSALYLCASSFQGRGGELFFGEGSRLTVL.